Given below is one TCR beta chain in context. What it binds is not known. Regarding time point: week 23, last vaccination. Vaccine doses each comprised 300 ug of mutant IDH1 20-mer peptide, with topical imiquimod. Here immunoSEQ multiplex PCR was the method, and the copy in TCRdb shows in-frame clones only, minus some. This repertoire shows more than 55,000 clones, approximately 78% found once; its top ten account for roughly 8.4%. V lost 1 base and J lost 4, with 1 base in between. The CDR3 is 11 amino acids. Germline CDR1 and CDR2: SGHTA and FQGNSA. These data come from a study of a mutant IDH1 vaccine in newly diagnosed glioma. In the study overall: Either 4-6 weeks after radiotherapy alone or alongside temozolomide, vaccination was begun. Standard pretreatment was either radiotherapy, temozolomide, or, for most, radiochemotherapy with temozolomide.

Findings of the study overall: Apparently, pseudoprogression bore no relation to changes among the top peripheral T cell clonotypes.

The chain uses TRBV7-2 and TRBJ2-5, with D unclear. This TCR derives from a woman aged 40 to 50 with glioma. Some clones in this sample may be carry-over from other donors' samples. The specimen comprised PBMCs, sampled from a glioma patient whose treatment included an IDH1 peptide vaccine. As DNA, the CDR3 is TGTGCCAGCAGCTTAGTAGAGACCCAGTACTTC. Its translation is CASSLVETQYF.